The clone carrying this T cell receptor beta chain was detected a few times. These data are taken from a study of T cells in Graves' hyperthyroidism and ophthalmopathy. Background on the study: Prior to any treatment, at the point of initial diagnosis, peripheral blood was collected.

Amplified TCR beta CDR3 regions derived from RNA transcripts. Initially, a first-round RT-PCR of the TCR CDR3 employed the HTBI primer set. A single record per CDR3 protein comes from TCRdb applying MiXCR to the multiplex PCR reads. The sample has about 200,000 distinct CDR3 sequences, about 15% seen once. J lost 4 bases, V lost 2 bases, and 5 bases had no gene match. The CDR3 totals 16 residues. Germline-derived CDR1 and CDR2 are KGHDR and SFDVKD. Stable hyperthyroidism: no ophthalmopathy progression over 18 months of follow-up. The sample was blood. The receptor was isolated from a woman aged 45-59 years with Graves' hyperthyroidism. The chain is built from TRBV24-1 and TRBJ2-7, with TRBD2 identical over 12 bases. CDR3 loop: CATSDSTSGSLYEQYF. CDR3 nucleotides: TGTGCCACCAGTGATTCGACTAGCGGGAGTTTATACGAGCAGTACTTC.